The T cell receptor (beta chain) described here comes from a study of T cell changes during pregnancy in multiple sclerosis. Germline V lookup: CDR1 MNHNY, CDR2 SVGAGI (reference sequence). V was clipped by 6 bases and J by 7 bases; unmatched bases: 6. The CDR3 runs to 14 residues. Clones were read by immunoSEQ multiplex PCR, and TCRdb kept only the in-frame ones, dropping some. The repertoire holds approximately 34,000 clones, with approximately 94% as singletons. The chain is built from TRBV6-6 and TRBJ2-1; TRBD1 matches at 10 bases. This specimen was CD4+ T cells from peripheral blood mononuclear cells, taken in the second trimester of pregnancy. This clonotype was obtained from a female donor with multiple sclerosis, enrolled in a pregnancy study. The CDR3 sequence is CASSRQGAGNEQFF. CDR3 DNA sequence: TGTGCCAGCAGCCGACAGGGGGCAGGAAATGAGCAGTTCTTC.